One sample yielded the 7 T cell receptor beta chains listed below, sequenced in a study of Graves' ophthalmopathy and Graves' hyperthyroidism (dated 2018 in TCRdb). The run used an Illumina HiSeq 2000. For repertoire sequencing, the TCR beta CDR3 regions were amplified from RNA transcripts. The first round of RT-PCR was done with HTBI primers and the Qiagen OneStep RT-PCR kit, and was followed by a second round of multiplex PCR, then size selection and purification. In TCRdb, the public reads were trimmed at Q25 with fastp and aligned with MiXCR, with productive beta chains retained. Each entry merges the rows of one CDR3 protein and shows their most common DNA and genes. This sample holds 650,000 to 900,000 distinct CDR3 sequences; about 44% were observed only once. Clones ranked in the top ten supply about 40% of the sample. The sequencing sample was made of peripheral blood. Receptor source: an adult man with Graves' ophthalmopathy.

This clonotype showed up just once. A much more abundant neighbour one base away suggests this may be a read error. The rearrangement uses TRBV10-3 and TRBJ2-7; 8 bases line up with TRBD1. This CDR3 is built from 14 residues. Germline V gene data show CDR1 as ENHRY and CDR2 as SYGVKD. The CDR3 region is CASSQDRAADEQYF. CDR3 bases: TGTGCCAGCAGTCAGGACAGGGCGGCAGACGAGCAGTACTTC.

This clonotype was picked up many times. The chain links TRBV12-3 or TRBV12-4 to TRBJ1-2; D not certain. The CDR3 totals 11 residues. V was trimmed by 1 base and J by 6 bases, leaving 3 bases between them. CDR3 sequence: CASSLGHGYTF. The DNA of the CDR3 is TGTGCCAGCAGTTTAGGCCATGGCTACACCTTC.

This chain links TRBV7-9 with TRBJ2-7; a weak D match, TRBD2 (5 bases). With 4 bases removed from V and 2 bases from J, the gap between germline ends came to 18 bases. Germline values: CDR1 SEHNR, CDR2 FQNEAQ (reference sequence). This CDR3 contains 16 residues. The CDR3 region is CASSWTGPLGTYEQYF. The CDR3 DNA reads as TGTGCCAGCAGCTGGACTGGGCCCCTCGGCACCTACGAGCAGTACTTC.

The rearrangement links TRBV5-1 to TRBJ2-5; the match to TRBD1 covers 7 bases. Germline values: CDR1 SGHRS, CDR2 YFSETQ. Trimming at V came to 3 bases and at J to 2 bases, leaving 16 bases not matched to a gene. The CDR3 consists of 18 residues. In nucleotides, the CDR3 is TGCGCCAGCAGCTCCTATACGCGGACAGGCACGGTTCAAGAGACCCAGTACTTC. Protein sequence: CASSSYTRTGTVQETQYF.

On this clonotype: At one end the junction does not follow the germline gene, possibly because of a read error. The genes are TRBV13 and TRBJ2-5, with TRBD2 identical over 8 bases. The germline CDR1 and CDR2 sequences are PRHDT and FYEKMQ (reference sequence). This CDR3 comprises 15 residues. CDR3: CASSLGRGGVETQYF. The CDR3 region has the DNA TGTGCCAGCAGCCTAGGTCGGGGGGGCGTTGAGACCCAGTACTTC.

V usage is TRBV24-1 and J usage is TRBJ1-1, with D perhaps TRBD1 (6 bases). The CDR3 has 12 amino acids. With 5 bases removed from V and 8 bases from J, the gap between germline ends came to 11 bases. CDR1 is KGHDR, CDR2 SFDVKD, per germline. The CDR3, as DNA: TGTGCCACCAGTGGAACCGGGACAGAAGCTTTCTTT. It codes for CATSGTGTEAFF.

The count of this clonotype is one. This chain joins TRBV9 and TRBJ2-5; 14 nucleotides agree with TRBD2. Germline V gene lookup returns CDR1 SGDLS and CDR2 YYNGEE. The CDR3 consists of 19 residues. The junction had 18 bases not matched to a gene; V was cut back by 7 bases and J by 4 bases. The CDR3 here is CASSQPGTSGSQPSETQYF. The CDR3 DNA reads as TGTGCCAGCTCACAGCCTGGGACTAGCGGGAGCCAGCCATCAGAGACCCAGTACTTC.